The clone carrying this T cell receptor beta chain occurred a few times. Its cognate antigen is unknown. The authors took one heparinised blood draw, averaging about 116 mL, from each donor. The record originates from a study of beta chain features in type 1 diabetes. Study results and limitations: Shortening of TCRB CDR3s, moderate but significant, appeared in all four CD4+ subsets of Type 1 diabetes patients. For cells with high TCR expression, cDNA sequencing could yield over-representation.

Trimming at V came to 3 bases and at J to 4 bases, leaving 4 bases not matched to a gene. Germline V gene data show CDR1 as SGHTA and CDR2 as FQGNSA. CDR3 length: 14 residues. Investigators reverse transcribed all isolated RNA, so they sequenced expressed TCRB transcripts. Average reads for naive, central memory and regulatory T cell samples were about 3.57 million. Data came from immunoSEQ multiplex PCR; TCRdb stores just in-frame clones and leaves some out. Of roughly 230,000 clones listed, approximately 10% are singletons. This clonotype was obtained from a man aged 30-40 years with type 1 diabetes. The chain uses TRBV7-2 and TRBJ2-3; 7 bases fit TRBD2. Material for sequencing was naive CD4+ T cells from blood. In DNA form, the CDR3 reads TGTGCCAGCAGCTTTAGCGGGCCTGCAGATACGCAGTATTTT. This encodes CASSFSGPADTQYF.